Detailed here is one T cell receptor (beta chain). Its cognate antigen is unknown. The repertoire was sequenced with immunoSEQ multiplex PCR; TCRdb's copy has only in-frame clones and lacks some. The sample records roughly 180,000 clones, about nine tenths being singletons. These data are taken from a study of T cell responses to AZD1222 COVID-19 vaccine. Broader study findings: Unmutated regions of variants are reportedly targeted by nearly half of spike-specific TCRs. Among AZD1222 vaccinees, only 5 or 6 were seropositive at baseline.

The germline V gene has CDR1 KGHSH and CDR2 LQKENI. The trim removed 6 bases at V and 0 bases at J, leaving 6 bases unmatched. The CDR3 consists of 15 residues. This TCR derives from an adult who received the AZD1222 COVID-19 vaccine. The chain has TRBV18 and TRBJ2-3, with TRBD2 matching over 7 bases. The sequencing here drew on peripheral blood, taken 28 days after the second AZD1222 dose. The CDR3 DNA follows: TGTGCCAGCTCTCTACTAGCGCTTAGCACAGATACGCAGTATTTT. It codes for CASSLLALSTDTQYF.